This T cell receptor (beta chain) was identified during a study of vaccination effects on CD4 cells after COVID-19. ViraFEST expansion of antigen-specific CD4+ T cells with viral peptide pools preceded sequencing. CD4+ T cells were isolated after around ten days of culture. People in the vaccine group had not been infected with SARS-CoV-2 before, and their nucleocapsid antibodies were negative. In the cultures, half the medium was exchanged for IL-2 medium on days 3 and 7. This table comes from immunoSEQ multiplex PCR, and its TCRdb copy is limited to in-frame clones, with some not included. The repertoire holds around 45,000 clones, with around three quarters as singletons. V lost 1 base, J lost 4 bases, and 10 bases lay in between. Germline CDR1 reads LGHDT; CDR2 reads YNNKEL (reference sequence). The CDR3 length is 14 residues. Concerning this clone itself: The antigen is unknown.

Source: CD4+ T cells from PBMCs cultured with SARS-CoV-2 spike peptides, taken before COVID-19 vaccination. The chain links TRBV3-1 (or the pseudogene TRBV3-2) to TRBJ1-1; D is undetermined. The TCR originated in a human donor who received a COVID-19 vaccine. For the CDR3, the DNA is TGTGCCAGCAGCCAAGCGAACCGGGGCACTGAAGCTTTCTTT. Its protein product is CASSQANRGTEAFF.